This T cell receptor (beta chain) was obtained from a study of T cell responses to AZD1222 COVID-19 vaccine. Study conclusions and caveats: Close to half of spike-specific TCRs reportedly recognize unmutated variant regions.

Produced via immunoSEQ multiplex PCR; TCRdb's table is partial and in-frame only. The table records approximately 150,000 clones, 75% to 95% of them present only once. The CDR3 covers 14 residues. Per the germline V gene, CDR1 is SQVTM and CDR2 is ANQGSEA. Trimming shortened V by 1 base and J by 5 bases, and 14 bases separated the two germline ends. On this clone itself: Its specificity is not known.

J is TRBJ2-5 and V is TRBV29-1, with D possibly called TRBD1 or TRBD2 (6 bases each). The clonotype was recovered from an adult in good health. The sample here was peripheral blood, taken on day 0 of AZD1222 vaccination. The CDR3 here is CSVEAVRRGETQYF. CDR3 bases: TGCAGCGTTGAAGCGGTCAGGAGGGGGGAGACCCAGTACTTC.